This TCR beta chain was profiled in a study of response to subunit inactivated influenza vaccine (dated 2018 in TCRdb). Broadly, across the study: To follow how T cells responded to a trivalent subunit inactivated influenza vaccine, the researchers relied on deep quantitative profiling of the T cell receptor repertoire. Findings and caveats that apply to the study as a whole: The authors proposed that each seasonal influenza vaccination may bring in only a limited number of new T cells.

V was cut back by 4 bases and J by 5 bases, leaving a gap of 11 bases between them. The germline V gene supplies CDR1 SGHTA and CDR2 FQGNSA. The CDR3 measures 13 amino acids from cysteine to phenylalanine. The read is trimmed to its CDR3 DNA, 39 bases read in frame from base 1. Receptors were amplified or captured by RT-PCR. Data came from an Illumina HiSeq 2500. The raw public data were reprocessed by TCRdb itself: fastp quality trimming at Q25, MiXCR clonotype calling, in-frame beta chains only. CDR3 protein sequences are deduplicated, and each keeps its most common genes and DNA. Recorded for this sample are fewer than 750,000 distinct CDR3 sequences; 14% of them occurred a single time. The ten top clones hold more than 9.5% of the sample. This clonotype has just a few counts. The clone's antigen remains unknown. Base qualities are not provided; no much larger clone lies one nucleotide away.

Here the chain combines TRBV7-2 and TRBJ2-5, with TRBD1 as a weak D call on 6 bases. The TCR originated in a man aged 50-59 years who received an inactivated influenza vaccine. Donor details come from another sample of the same person, matched by shared clones. The sequences come from PBMCs from blood, collected approximately 13 days after vaccination. For the CDR3, the sequence is CASSSDRWETQYF. The nucleotide sequence is given as TGTGCCAGCAGCTCGGACAGATGGGAGACCCAGTACTTC.